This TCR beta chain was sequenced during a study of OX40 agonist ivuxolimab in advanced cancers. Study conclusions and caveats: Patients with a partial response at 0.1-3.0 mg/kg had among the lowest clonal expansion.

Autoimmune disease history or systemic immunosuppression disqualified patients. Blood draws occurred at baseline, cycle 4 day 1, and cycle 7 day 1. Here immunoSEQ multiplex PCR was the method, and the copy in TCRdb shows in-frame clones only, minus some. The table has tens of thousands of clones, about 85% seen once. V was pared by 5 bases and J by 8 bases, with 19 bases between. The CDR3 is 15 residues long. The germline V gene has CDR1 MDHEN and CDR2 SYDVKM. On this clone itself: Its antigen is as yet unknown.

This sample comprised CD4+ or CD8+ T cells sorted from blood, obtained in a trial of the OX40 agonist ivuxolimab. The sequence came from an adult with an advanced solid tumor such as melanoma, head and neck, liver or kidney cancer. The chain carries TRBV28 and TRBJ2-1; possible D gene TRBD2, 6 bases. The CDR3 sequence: CASSPMGEVSDEQFF. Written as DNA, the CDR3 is TGTGCCAGCAGTCCAATGGGGGAGGTGAGTGATGAGCAGTTCTTC.